The 25 T cell receptor beta chains presented below share a single source sample, sequenced in a study of blood T cell repertoires in COVID-19. The data were produced by immunoSEQ multiplex PCR, yet TCRdb's version contains in-frame clones alone and is incomplete. Among under 400,000 clones listed, more than 70% were seen once. What was sequenced was PBMCs or T cells enriched from blood (not recorded which). The receptors were sampled from a woman aged 25 to 39 who had been exposed to COVID-19.

This clone was seen a handful of times. The chain uses TRBV7-2 and TRBJ1-1; TRBD1 is a possible D gene (5 bases). The germline gives CDR1 SGHTA, CDR2 FQGNSA. The V gene lost 1 base and the J gene lost 0 bases, with 9 bases spanning the gap. This CDR3 comprises 15 residues. CDR3 nucleotides: TGTGCCAGCAGCTTAGTCCGCAGGGTGAACACTGAAGCTTTCTTT. It translates to CASSLVRRVNTEAFF.

The chain couples TRBV27 to TRBJ2-1; 9 bases fit TRBD1. The CDR3 runs to 15 residues. Germline values: CDR1 MNHEY, CDR2 SMNVEV (reference sequence). Trimming at V came to 7 bases and at J to 4 bases, leaving 8 bases not matched to a gene. CDR3 DNA sequence: TGTGCCAGCACCTTAGGGACAGGGACATACAATGAGCAGTTCTTC. This encodes CASTLGTGTYNEQFF.

V is TRBV2 and J is TRBJ1-2; 11 bases line up with TRBD1. The germline V gene has CDR1 SNHLY and CDR2 FYNNEI. The CDR3 is 16 residues long. Germline trimming cut 8 bases from V and 5 bases from J; bases unmatched to any gene: 13. The CDR3 region is CASLKDRGRGGYGYTF. The CDR3 DNA sequence: TGTGCCAGCCTCAAGGACAGGGGGCGAGGAGGGTATGGCTACACCTTC.

The J gene is TRBJ2-5, the V gene TRBV19; 12 nucleotides align to TRBD2. The CDR3 loop spans 15 amino acids. V was pared by 5 bases and J by 4 bases, with 5 bases of the junction left unmatched. Germline V CDR1 and CDR2: LNHDA, SQIVND (reference sequence). The CDR3 DNA is TGTGCCAGTAGTGCCCCGGGACTAGCGGGAGAGACCCAGTACTTC. Translated: CASSAPGLAGETQYF.

V gene TRBV21-1 combines with J gene TRBJ2-2; the DNA was not compared with TRBD2, the D call given in the table. TRBV21-1 is reported as a pseudogene. The CDR3 contains 16 residues. The DNA of the CDR3 is TGTGCCAGCAGCATCCAGCGGGAGGTTGACACCGGGGAGCTGTTTTTT. Its protein is CASSIQREVDTGELFF.

The chain combines TRBV2 with TRBJ1-6; 10 positions agree with TRBD1. Germline-derived CDR1 and CDR2 are SNHLY and FYNNEI. Losses at the gene ends were 4 bases for V and 7 bases for J; bases not matched to a gene: 7. The CDR3 is 16 residues long. This chain's CDR3 is CASSARTGGLNSPLHF. For the CDR3, the DNA is TGTGCCAGCAGTGCCCGGACAGGGGGTTTAAATTCACCCCTCCACTTT.

The chain carries TRBV14 and TRBJ2-1; a possible D gene is TRBD2 (5 bases). Trimming took off 8 bases at V and 5 bases at J, with 13 bases between the two ends. CDR1 and CDR2 from the germline V gene are SGHDN and FVKESK. The CDR3 covers 13 residues. CDR3 amino acids: CASSSRVNNEQFF. In nucleotides, the CDR3 is TGTGCCAGCTCCTCGAGGGTCAACAATGAGCAGTTCTTC.

This clone was seen a single time. The chain uses TRBV27 and TRBJ2-7; 8 bases are a match to TRBD2. V shed 4 bases and J 6 bases; nucleotides not matched to a gene: 8. The CDR3 has 14 amino acids. The germline CDR1 and CDR2 sequences are MNHEY and SMNVEV (reference sequence). CDR3 region: CASSYTVGGAEQYF. DNA for the CDR3: TGTGCCAGCAGTTATACCGTCGGGGGGGCCGAGCAGTACTTC.

This clone came up once. The chain combines TRBV19 with TRBJ1-6, with D unclear. CDR1 and CDR2 from the germline V gene are LNHDA and SQIVND (reference sequence). The V end lost 3 bases, the J end lost 5 bases, and 8 bases lay between the germline ends. The CDR3 spans 14 residues. CDR3 DNA: TGTGCCAGTAGTATGGCGGCAGATAATTCACCCCTCCACTTT. Its protein product is CASSMAADNSPLHF.

The genes are TRBV7-3 and TRBJ2-1; the match to TRBD2 covers 10 bases. Germline assignment: CDR1 SGHTA and CDR2 FQGTGA. This CDR3 has 14 amino acids. With V trimmed by 7 bases and J by 8 bases, 8 bases remained unmatched. The CDR3 sequence is CASKSSGSRHEQFF. DNA for the CDR3: TGTGCCAGCAAGTCTAGCGGGAGTCGGCATGAGCAGTTCTTC.

This sequence joins TRBV9 and TRBJ2-5; possibly TRBD1 for D (7 bases). Per the germline V gene, CDR1 is SGDLS and CDR2 is YYNGEE. Between the trimmed V and J ends, which lost 3 bases and 1 base, there was a span of 13 bases. The CDR3 extends over 15 amino acids. CDR3 residues: CASSAQGGLQETQYF. Written as DNA, the CDR3 is TGTGCCAGCAGCGCCCAGGGGGGCCTCCAAGAGACCCAGTACTTC. Looking up the rest from reference TRBV9 and TRBJ2-5 gives the full variable domain: DSGVTQTPKHLITATGQRVTLRCSPRSGDLSVYWYQQSLDQGLQFLIQYYNGEERAKGNILERFSAQQFPDLHSELNLSSLELGDSALYFCASSAQGGLQETQYFGPGTRLLVL.

The sample holds a few counts of this clone. The genes are TRBV9 and TRBJ1-4; D gene unclear. The CDR3 covers 16 residues. V shed 4 bases and J shed 5 bases, with 18 bases lying between them. Germline assignment: CDR1 SGDLS and CDR2 YYNGEE. The chain's CDR3 is CASSLGSSRSNEKLFF. CDR3 DNA: TGTGCCAGCAGCCTAGGGTCGTCCAGGTCGAATGAAAAACTGTTTTTT.

The rearrangement uses TRBV7-2 and TRBJ1-4; 9 nucleotides match TRBD1. The CDR3 has 14 amino acids. J lost 4 bases, V lost 4 bases, and 1 base had no gene match. Germline V gene data show CDR1 as SGHTA and CDR2 as FQGNSA. The CDR3 DNA reads TGTGCCAGCAGCTCGGGACAGGGTAATGAAAAACTGTTTTTT. Translating it yields CASSSGQGNEKLFF.

The rearrangement uses TRBV5-5 and TRBJ2-7; D is undetermined. The CDR3 sequence is 12 residues long. Germline V CDR1 and CDR2: SGHKS, YYEKEE (reference sequence). Trimming pared 0 bases from V and 1 base from J, leaving 2 bases between. DNA for the CDR3: TGTGCCAGCAGCTTGGCGTCCTACGAGCAGTACTTC. Encoded protein: CASSLASYEQYF.

The chain joins TRBV28 to TRBJ1-6, with 7 bases that match TRBD1. V lost 6 bases to trimming and J lost 9 bases; unmatched junction nucleotides: 11. The CDR3 runs 15 residues. Germline CDR1 MDHEN, CDR2 SYDVKM. The CDR3 protein is CASSPRQGLGSPLHF. CDR3 sequence (DNA): TGTGCCAGCAGCCCCAGACAGGGTTTGGGTTCACCCCTCCACTTT.

In regard to this clone: Different DNA sequences within this sample yield the same CDR3. The chain has TRBV6-1 and TRBJ2-6, with D hard to call. The CDR3 contains 15 residues. Germline CDR1 is MNHNS and CDR2 is SASEGT. Trimming stripped 3 bases from V and 0 bases from J, with 6 bases between. CDR3 amino acids: CASSERFSGANVLTF. The CDR3 coding sequence is TGTGCCAGCAGTGAGAGGTTCTCTGGGGCCAACGTCCTGACTTTC.

The rearrangement joins TRBV5-1 to TRBJ1-3; D might be TRBD1 (5 bases). Germline CDR1 reads SGHRS; CDR2 reads YFSETQ. This CDR3 has 16 residues. The V end was cut by 1 base, the J end by 4 bases, with 15 bases between. The chain's CDR3 is CASSLLLGPKGNTIYF. As DNA, the CDR3 is TGCGCCAGCAGCTTGTTACTGGGGCCAAAAGGAAACACCATATATTTT.

The chain combines TRBV12-5 with TRBJ2-7, with D perhaps matching TRBD1 (6 bases). From germline, CDR1 is LGHNT and CDR2 FRNRAP. CDR3 length: 11 residues. Trimming shortened V by 6 bases and J by 7 bases, and 10 bases separated the two germline ends. CDR3 in DNA: TGTGCTAGTGGATCCGGACAGGAGCAGTACTTC. It yields the protein CASGSGQEQYF. Variable domain in full (rest from reference TRBV12-5 and TRBJ2-7): DARVTQTPRHKVTEMGQEVTMRCQPILGHNTVFWYRQTMMQGLELLAYFRNRAPLDDSGMPKDRFSAEMPDATLATLKIQPSEPRDSAVYFCASGSGQEQYFGPGTRLTVT.

V gene TRBV30 combines with J gene TRBJ1-1; TRBD1 might be the D (5 bases). CDR1 is GTSNPN, CDR2 SVGIG, per germline (reference sequence). The germline V and J ends were trimmed by 2 bases and 4 bases, with 14 bases remaining between them. The CDR3 sequence is 14 residues long. For the CDR3, the DNA is TGTGCCTGGAGTCCAGGGCCCGGGGGCACTGAAGCTTTCTTT. It encodes CAWSPGPGGTEAFF.

V is TRBV6-5 and J is TRBJ2-7; 8 positions agree with TRBD1. This CDR3 has 13 amino acids. With V trimmed by 7 bases and J by 6 bases, 8 bases remained unmatched. Germline assignment: CDR1 MNHEY and CDR2 SVGAGI. CDR3 nucleotides: TGTGCCAGCACCGGGACAGGCCTCTCCGAGCAGTACTTC. Its protein product is CASTGTGLSEQYF.

This sequence joins TRBV7-8 and TRBJ2-1, with 10 nucleotides matching TRBD2. Trimming at V came to 0 bases and at J to 7 bases, leaving 3 bases not matched to a gene. This CDR3 spans 15 amino acids. Germline V gene data show CDR1 as SGHVS and CDR2 as FQNEAQ. CDR3 protein: CASSLALGLANEQFF. CDR3 sequence (DNA): TGTGCCAGCAGCTTAGCGTTGGGACTAGCGAATGAGCAGTTCTTC.

The chain is built from TRBV27 and TRBJ2-7; a possible D gene is TRBD2 (6 bases). This CDR3 region has 17 residues. Germline CDR1 reads MNHEY; CDR2 reads SMNVEV (reference sequence). V gave up 3 bases and J gave up 5 bases, with 23 bases separating them. CDR3 amino acids: CASSLGRPRVAVHEQYF. The CDR3 DNA is TGTGCCAGCAGTTTGGGGAGGCCCCGAGTCGCTGTCCACGAGCAGTACTTC.

This chain's CDR3 is CASSRTRGIYNEQFF. CDR3 in DNA: TGTGCCAGTAGTCGTACTAGAGGCATTTACAATGAGCAGTTCTTC. The chain has TRBV19 and TRBJ2-1; tentatively, D is TRBD2 (5 bases). Germline assignment: CDR1 LNHDA and CDR2 SQIVND (reference sequence). This CDR3 has 15 amino acids. V lost 5 bases, J lost 4 bases, and 15 bases lay in between.

V is TRBV3-1 (or the pseudogene TRBV3-2) and J is TRBJ2-2; 8 nucleotides line up with TRBD1. Per germline, CDR1 LGHDT and CDR2 YNNKEL (reference sequence). V lost 0 bases and J lost 1; bases outside the gene matches: 1. The CDR3 is 16 amino acids. CDR3 amino acids: CASSQEGQENTGELFF. Here the CDR3 DNA reads TGTGCCAGCAGCCAAGAGGGACAGGAGAACACCGGGGAGCTGTTTTTT.

This clone was seen more than once but under ten times. The chain has TRBV19 and TRBJ2-1; D may be TRBD1 (5 bases). Germline CDR1 reads LNHDA; CDR2 reads SQIVND (reference sequence). Deletions cut 3 bases from V and 6 bases from J, with 9 bases between. The CDR3 length is 13 residues. The CDR3 region is CASSMAGFNEQFF. Written as DNA, the CDR3 is TGTGCCAGTAGTATGGCAGGGTTCAATGAGCAGTTCTTC.